This is a list of T cell receptor beta chains from one sample in a study of cytomegalovirus exposure and HLA in healthy donors. Assay used: immunoSEQ multiplex PCR; TCRdb lists only in-frame clones, some missing. The sample includes about 100,000 clones, 75% seen only once; the top ten take about 10%. Source material: PBMCs. The origin of the receptors is a man aged 45-60 years in good health and CMV-seronegative. Each CDR3 is given with its conserved first and last residue. The order of the fields is V gene, clone size, J gene, CDR3 protein. The listing skips clone size in some rows; elsewhere it reads once, few, many or a size class.

TRBV19	-	TRBJ2-3	CASSSGTSGGAVDTQYF
TRBV5-1	-	TRBJ2-7	CASRAGGYEQYF
TRBV30	-	TRBJ2-3	CAWSRGETDTQYF
TRBV15	-	TRBJ1-2	CATSRTGTLLANYGYTF
TRBV5-1	-	TRBJ2-2	CASTGGANPGELFF
TRBV2	-	TRBJ2-5	CASSGPSGIGETQYF
TRBV9	-	TRBJ1-6	CASSVDYVGSPLHF
TRBV29-1	-	TRBJ1-2	CSVRDRGNYGYTF
TRBV5-1	-	TRBJ1-1	CASSPGATGGCEAFF
TRBV6-1	-	TRBJ1-5	CASSEAGNSNQPQHF
TRBV7-3	few	TRBJ2-3	CASSLSGTDTQYF
TRBV4-2	few	TRBJ2-1	CASSLIAGGPGNEQFF
TRBV29-1	few	TRBJ1-5	CSVANRGRQPQHF
TRBV27	-	TRBJ2-2	CASSSSGAAPRTGELFF
TRBV4-2	-	TRBJ2-5	CASSQPVSGGKETQYF
TRBV19	-	TRBJ1-3	CASSYPGTGGGNTIYF
TRBV7-8	-	TRBJ2-5	CASTPFGRGETQYF